This section outlines one T cell receptor beta chain sequence together with its context. The specificity of this receptor is unknown. Base qualities are not at hand, and no much larger clone is one base apart. TCRbeta CDR3 regions were amplified from genomic DNA by means of the immunoSEQ Assay, a bias-controlled multiplex PCR. The authors processed their data as follows. The number of nucleated cells in each sample was estimated by amplification of reference gene primers within the assay. To quantify the absolute abundance of each unique TCRbeta CDR3 rearrangement, sequence reads were collapsed and filtered. For each sample, productive Simpson clonality was calculated by taking the square root of Simpson's diversity index across productive rearrangements. The table was pulled from immuneACCESS by TCRdb, which kept in-frame rearrangements only. Such tables lose some clones; where checked, under half of the loss comes from unresolved V genes, and the rest has no known cause. V, J and clone size reflect that table, while D and trimming were determined from the DNA. Across this sample there are some 400,000 clones, with approximately 93% seen only once. Just over 0.85% of the sample belongs to the ten largest clones.

The data were taken from a study of blood T cell repertoires in COVID-19 (TCRdb year 2020). A note on the overall study: Samples covering the acute and convalescent phases of COVID-19 were provided by collaborators in the United States, Italy and Spain. The material from the prospective study consisted of cDNA or gDNA derived from T cells, B-cell-depleted T cells, or PBMCs. The dataset comprised deeply sampled blood TCRbeta repertoires from subjects exposed to, actively infected with, or recovered from COVID-19. A freely available public database, intended as a resource for researchers studying the immune response to SARS-CoV-2, is where the repertoires were released. The samples were drawn from the first 160 participants of the ongoing ImmuneRACE study and from 1,254 subjects provided by 6 global collaborators. A de-identified subject ID, COVID-19 status, age in years and sex were almost always included in the sample metadata. Where HLA class I and class II types were available, the types were taken from metadata supplied by the sample provider, not from assay-based typing.

Taken from the germline V gene, the CDR1 and CDR2 loops are SGHRS and YFSETQ. Ends trimmed: V by 4 bases, J by 3 bases; bases unmatched to a gene: 3. From the cysteine up to the phenylalanine, the CDR3 has a length of 14 residues. Only the CDR3 DNA is retained, 42 bases long and in frame from the first base. Enrolling through a virtual design, the prospective study's participants ranged in age from roughly 18 to 90 years and lived across roughly 24 United States geographic areas. In the prospective study, cohorts were assigned on the basis of participant-reported clinical history obtained from a screening survey and a study questionnaire. Exposed participants had been in contact with someone with a PCR-confirmed or clinician-diagnosed COVID-19 case within 2 weeks of study entry. In the prospective study, mobile phlebotomists collected whole blood, serum and a nasopharyngeal or oropharyngeal swab from each participant. Additional blood draws and questionnaires over an approximately 2-month period could optionally be provided by prospective study participants. Prospective study blood samples were shipped either frozen or at room temperature before DNA extraction.

The full study reports these points: Clinical and demographic metadata were provided uncurated, with the amount varying by source and participant.

The sequencing input was PBMCs or T cells enriched from blood (not recorded which). The origin of this receptor is a woman between 40 and 50 years old who had been exposed to COVID-19. This sequence uses TRBV5-1 and TRBJ1-1; TRBD1 lines up with 10 middle nucleotides. The CDR3 is CASSGGTGDTEAFF. DNA sequence: TGCGCCAGCAGCGGAGGGACAGGGGACACTGAAGCTTTCTTT.